The present TCR beta chain was sequenced within a study of T-cell reconstitution after alpha-beta-depleted transplantation in children. This clonotype was recorded once. For TCRbeta, the library was prepared with unique molecular identifiers. TCRdb called the PCR reads again in MiXCR, with one record for every CDR3 protein. The table includes some 520,000 distinct CDR3 sequences, roughly 33% detected once. There are 15 residues in the CDR3. V dropped 7 bases and J dropped 4 bases, with 17 bases sitting between them. The clonotype originates from a human donor who donated a stem cell graft to a child with aplastic anemia. Specimen: PBMCs from the stem cell graft donor, collected from the stem cell graft. V gene TRBV12-3 or TRBV12-4 combines with J gene TRBJ1-5, with D perhaps TRBD1 (6 bases). This CDR3 is CASTGTGRGNQPQHF. The CDR3 DNA reads as TGTGCCAGCACCGGAACGGGTAGGGGGAATCAGCCCCAGCATTTT.